Below are 16 T cell receptor beta chains sequenced from a single sample in a study of T cell repertoires in cytomegalovirus infection. TCRdb analysed the reads with MiXCR anew, one entry per CDR3 protein. The sample has about 180,000 distinct CDR3 sequences, approximately 14% seen once. Sequenced: PBMCs. These receptors were obtained from a human donor in good health (CMV status not recorded). Some clones in this sample may be carry-over from other donors' samples.

This clonotype was counted many times. This rearrangement joins TRBV7-8 to TRBJ2-7; 7 bases align to TRBD2. The CDR3 runs to 15 residues. Germline V gene data show CDR1 as SGHVS and CDR2 as FQNEAQ. The ends lost 3 bases at V and 2 bases at J; junction bases unmatched: 7. CDR3 nucleotides: TGTGCCAGCAGCTTTCTACTAGCGAGTACCTACGAGCAGTACTTC. It is translated as CASSFLLASTYEQYF.

To note about this clonotype: This clone may be a read error of a much larger clone one base away. The chain carries TRBV29-1 and TRBJ1-1; tentatively, D is TRBD1 (6 bases). The CDR3 runs to 13 residues. Trimming took off 6 bases at V and 3 bases at J, with 14 bases between the two ends. The germline V gene encodes CDR1 SQVTM and CDR2 ANQGSEA. The CDR3 sequence is CSVSQGQHTEAFF. The CDR3 DNA reads TGCAGCGTCAGCCAGGGGCAGCACACTGAAGCTTTCTTT.

In regard to this clonotype: Relative to the germline gene, one junction end is altered; a read error may explain this. The rearrangement uses TRBV29-1 and TRBJ2-1; no definite D call. The CDR3 loop spans 13 amino acids. Germline CDR1 SQVTM, CDR2 ANQGSEA. CDR3 protein: CSIEPTHYNEQFF. CDR3 DNA: TGCAGCATTGAGCCCACACACTACAATGAGCAGTTCTTC.

The rearrangement links TRBV29-1 to TRBJ2-4; TRBD1 is a possible D gene (6 bases). The CDR3 length is 21 residues. Germline V lookup: CDR1 SQVTM, CDR2 ANQGSEA. V shed 0 bases and J shed 0 bases, with 27 bases lying between them. CDR3 region: CSVEDPSNRDHKQLAKNIQYF. DNA for the CDR3: TGCAGCGTTGAAGATCCCAGCAACAGGGACCATAAACAACTAGCCAAAAACATTCAGTACTTC.

This clonotype was detected only a few times. V usage is TRBV12-3 or TRBV12-4 and J usage is TRBJ1-4; 9 nucleotides align to TRBD1. V was pared by 10 bases and J by 10 bases, with 10 bases of the junction left unmatched. This CDR3 has 13 residues. The CDR3 loop reads CATSDRGVPKLFF. The CDR3 DNA is TGTGCCACCTCGGACAGGGGTGTCCCAAAACTGTTTTTT.

CDR3 coding DNA: TGTGCCAGCAGCTTAGCGAACCTCTACGAGCAGTACTTC. Amino acids: CASSLANLYEQYF. The rearrangement joins TRBV7-2 to TRBJ2-7; D uncertain. The CDR3 covers 13 residues. Per germline, CDR1 SGHTA and CDR2 FQGNSA. V was cut by 0 bases and J by 3 bases, with 6 bases left in between.

The V call is TRBV20-1, the J call TRBJ1-1; 7 nucleotides line up with TRBD1. The junction had 4 bases not matched to a gene; V was cut back by 3 bases and J by 3 bases. CDR1 is DFQATT and CDR2 is SNEGSKA in the germline V gene (reference sequence). This CDR3 has 13 amino acids. CDR3 bases: TGCAGTGCTAGCCTTCAGGGGGACACTGAAGCTTTCTTT. Its translation is CSASLQGDTEAFF.

This rearrangement joins TRBV20-1 to TRBJ2-1; unclear D gene. Germline CDR1 DFQATT, CDR2 SNEGSKA (reference sequence). The V end lost 6 bases, the J end lost 5 bases, and 14 bases lay between the germline ends. The CDR3 is 13 residues long. The CDR3 DNA reads TGCAGTGCCATTCTTGTATCCCACAATGAGCAGTTCTTC. It encodes CSAILVSHNEQFF.

In this sample, this clonotype turned up many times. The chain is built from TRBV3-1 and TRBJ2-7, with no clear D. This CDR3 contains 13 residues. Trimming removed 1 base from V and 3 bases from J, with 7 bases in between. Germline V gene lookup returns CDR1 LGHDT and CDR2 YNNKEL (reference sequence). This chain's CDR3 is CASSQGLFYEQYF. The CDR3 DNA sequence: TGTGCCAGCAGCCAAGGCCTCTTCTACGAGCAGTACTTC.

This clonotype was counted ten times or more. The J gene is TRBJ1-1, the V gene TRBV20-1; D may be TRBD1 (6 bases). CDR1 is DFQATT and CDR2 is SNEGSKA in the germline V gene (reference sequence). The CDR3 is made up of 16 amino acids. The ends were cut back, 2 bases at V and 3 bases at J, with 19 bases in the middle. This CDR3 reads CSARSSQGGWYTEAFF. Written as DNA, the CDR3 is TGCAGTGCTAGATCGTCACAAGGGGGATGGTACACTGAAGCTTTCTTT.

In this sample, this clonotype turned up many times. The chain couples TRBV6-6 to TRBJ1-5; possible D gene TRBD1, 6 bases. Germline V gene lookup returns CDR1 MNHNY and CDR2 SVGAGI (reference sequence). V lost 2 bases, J lost 1 base, and 9 bases lay in between. The CDR3 is 15 residues long. CDR3 residues: CASSYDQGSNQPQHF. CDR3 sequence (DNA): TGTGCCAGCAGTTACGACCAGGGGAGCAATCAGCCCCAGCATTTT.

Concerning this clonotype itself: This is likely a read error, given that the CDR3 carries no conserved phenylalanine or tryptophan at its end. It is unclear where the CDR3 begins or ends on the DNA, so no DNA is shown, and the CDR3 is as TCRdb lists it. The rearrangement links TRBV30 to TRBJ1-5. The CDR3 spans 14 residues, counting both ends. Germline V gene sequence: CDR1 GTSNPN, CDR2 SVGIG (reference sequence). The CDR3 protein is CAWSPGTPRQPQDL.

In this sample, this clonotype turned up a few times. The gene calls are TRBV29-1 and TRBJ2-7, with 7 bases lining up with TRBD1. CDR1 and CDR2 (germline): SQVTM, ANQGSEA. The CDR3 consists of 13 residues. Losses at the gene ends were 3 bases for V and 7 bases for J; bases not matched to a gene: 9. CDR3 loop: CSVEGQSSWEQYF. The CDR3 DNA reads as TGCAGCGTTGAGGGACAGTCCTCCTGGGAGCAGTACTTC.

The chain uses TRBV11-3 and TRBJ2-1; D gene ambiguous. The germline V and J ends were trimmed by 2 bases and 4 bases, with 12 bases remaining between them. Germline V gene data show CDR1 as SGHNT and CDR2 as YENEEA. The CDR3 is made up of 15 amino acids. CDR3 DNA sequence: TGTGCCAGCAGCTTAACTCCATGGGCGTACAATGAGCAGTTCTTC. Its translation: CASSLTPWAYNEQFF.

This clonotype was observed at least ten times. The chain employs TRBV12-3 or TRBV12-4 and TRBJ2-7; no definite D call. Trimming cost V 2 bases and J 2 bases, with 7 bases left between them. This CDR3 has 13 amino acids. In nucleotides, the CDR3 is TGTGCCAGCAGTTTACGCCAAACCTACGAGCAGTACTTC. Its protein product is CASSLRQTYEQYF.

This clonotype was counted many times. The chain employs TRBV7-8 and TRBJ2-1; 12 nucleotides agree with TRBD2. The CDR3 consists of 15 residues. V was clipped by 6 bases and J by 8 bases; unmatched bases: 8. Germline CDR1 reads SGHVS; CDR2 reads FQNEAQ. CDR3 coding DNA: TGTGCCAGCAGTCTACTAGCGGGGGGCCGTGATGAGCAGTTCTTC. Protein sequence: CASSLLAGGRDEQFF.